This TCR beta chain emerged from a study of OX40 agonist ivuxolimab in advanced cancers. Using immunoSEQ multiplex PCR, the repertoire was profiled, and TCRdb retains in-frame clones only, with some absent. The sample lists approximately 69,000 clones; roughly 85% were seen once. Trimming shortened V by 3 bases and J by 5 bases, and 16 bases separated the two germline ends. The CDR3 spans 15 residues. CDR1 and CDR2 (germline): LGHNA, YSLEER. This rearrangement joins TRBV4-3 to TRBJ1-1, with a weak D call TRBD1 (6 bases). Sequenced here: CD4+ or CD8+ T cells sorted from blood, sampled in a trial of the OX40 agonist ivuxolimab. This clonotype was obtained from an adult with an advanced solid tumor such as melanoma, head and neck, liver or kidney cancer. The CDR3 reads CASSQWSGVRTEAFF. The CDR3 DNA follows: TGCGCCAGCAGCCAGTGGTCAGGGGTTCGAACTGAAGCTTTCTTT.